Listed below are T cell receptor beta chains from one sample, sequenced in a study of Ad26.COV2.S vaccination and SARS-CoV-2 variants. The data were produced by immunoSEQ multiplex PCR, yet TCRdb's version contains in-frame clones alone and is incomplete. Here the sample spans around 500,000 clones, 89% being singletons. This specimen was peripheral blood, taken in a trial of Ad26.COV2.S vaccine versus placebo. All receptors come from a person between 18 and 65 years old who received the Ad26.COV2.S COVID-19 vaccine or a placebo. Both conserved end residues are part of each CDR3. The D gene is left open where the match is weak. Clone size, where shown, is once, few, many, or a class for clones that have expanded.

>.|.|TRBJ1-2|TRBV30
TGTGCCTGGAGTGCAAAATTCTATGGCTACACCTTC
CAWSAKFYGYTF
>.|.|TRBJ2-5|TRBV18
TGTGCCAGCTCACCACAGGTTCGAGGAGGAGAGACCCAGTACTTC
CASSPQVRGGETQYF
>TRBD1|.|TRBJ2-3|TRBV9
TGTGCCAGCAGCGTAGTCGACAGGGGGCGAGGAGATACGCAGTATTTT
CASSVVDRGRGDTQYF
>TRBD1|.|TRBJ2-2|TRBV7-6
TGTGCCAGCAACCCGACAGGGGTGAACACCGGGGAGCTGTTTTTT
CASNPTGVNTGELFF
>.|.|TRBJ2-2|TRBV6-1
TGTGCCAGCAGTGAGGTGGGGCCCGGGGAGCTGTTTTTT
CASSEVGPGELFF
>.|.|TRBJ1-1|TRBV30
TGTGCCCACCTGACCAAATCGCCGAACACTGAAGCTTTCTTT
CAHLTKSPNTEAFF
>.|.|TRBJ1-1|TRBV6-5
TGTGCCAGCAGTTACTTTGGAGTACTGAACACTGAAGCTTTCTTT
CASSYFGVLNTEAFF
>.|.|TRBJ1-2|TRBV28
TGTGCCAGCAGACACGACTATGGCTACACCTTC
CASRHDYGYTF
>.|.|TRBJ2-3|TRBV27
TGTGCCAGCAGTTTAAAATTCGTTGAATGGACAGATACGCAGTATTTT
CASSLKFVEWTDTQYF
>TRBD2|once|TRBJ2-7|TRBV30
TGTGCCTGGACCGGGACTAGGCTCTCCGAGCAGTACTTC
CAWTGTRLSEQYF
>.|.|TRBJ2-7|TRBV5-1
TGCGCCAGCAGCTTAGGGCGTGATACCTACGAGCAGTACTTC
CASSLGRDTYEQYF
>TRBD2|.|TRBJ2-1|TRBV13
TGTGCCAGCAGCCAAGGCACCAGGCGGGACTACGGGGATGAGCAGTTCTTC
CASSQGTRRDYGDEQFF
>.|.|TRBJ2-1|TRBV5-4
TGTGCCAGCAAGGAGGGGGGTTGGGCCTACAATGAGCAGTTCTTC
CASKEGGWAYNEQFF
>.|.|TRBJ2-2|TRBV29-1
TGCAGCGTTGATTCAGGGCGCACCGGGGAGCTGTTTTTT
CSVDSGRTGELFF
>.|.|TRBJ2-2|TRBV19
TGTGCCAGTAGTATATTTGGGGGACTGGAGAACACCGGGGAGCTGTTTTTT
CASSIFGGLENTGELFF
>TRBD2|.|TRBJ2-1|TRBV3-1/TRBV3-2
TGTGCCAGCAGCCAAGATTTGAGACTAGCGTACAATGAGCAGTTCTTC
CASSQDLRLAYNEQFF
>TRBD2|.|TRBJ2-7|TRBV5-4
TGTGCCAGCAGCCACCGAGGCGGCGGGGGAGGTTACGAGCAGTACTTC
CASSHRGGGGGYEQYF
>.|.|TRBJ2-5|TRBV30
TGTGCCTGGAGTGTAGGTGGGGGGCCCCAAGAGACCCAGTACTTC
CAWSVGGGPQETQYF
>.|once|TRBJ1-1|TRBV30
TGTGCCTGGAGGGGGGGGGACACTGAAGCTTTCTTT
CAWRGGDTEAFF
>.|.|TRBJ1-1|TRBV6-5
TGTGCCAGCAGGCTGGGGACGGTTACTGAAGCTTTCTTT
CASRLGTVTEAFF
>.|.|TRBJ1-1|TRBV6-5
TGTGCCAGCAGTCCCTTTGGACAGTTGAACACTGAAGCTTTCTTT
CASSPFGQLNTEAFF
>.|.|TRBJ2-2|TRBV7-6
TGTGCCAGCAGCTTGCACATCGGCGGGGAGCTGTTTTTT
CASSLHIGGELFF
>.|.|TRBJ1-1|TRBV5-1
TGCGCCAGCAGCCTGCGACAGCCGAACACTGAAGCTTTCTTT
CASSLRQPNTEAFF
>.|.|TRBJ1-6|TRBV27
TGTGCCAGCAGTTTCCAGGGGTATAATTCACCCCTCCACTTT
CASSFQGYNSPLHF
>.|.|TRBJ1-1|TRBV6-2/TRBV6-3
TGTGCCAGCAGTTACGTCGGCACTGAAGCTTTCTTT
CASSYVGTEAFF
>.|.|TRBJ2-1|TRBV7-2
TGTGCCAGCAGCTTAGCACGCAATGAGCAGTTCTTC
CASSLARNEQFF
>.|.|TRBJ1-2|TRBV11-2
TGTGCCAGCAGCCAGGTCTCGGGGGGGCGCGGGGATGGCTACACCTTC
CASSQVSGGRGDGYTF
>.|.|TRBJ1-3|TRBV18
TGTGCCAGCTCACCTTCGGAGAACACCATATATTTT
CASSPSENTIYF
>.|.|TRBJ1-5|TRBV19
TGTGCCAGTAGTTTCTCCCTTGGCCAGCCCCAGCATTTT
CASSFSLGQPQHF
>TRBD2|few|TRBJ2-3|TRBV2
TGTGCCAGCCTGCGGGCGGTGGGAGGGAACACAGATACGCAGTATTTT
CASLRAVGGNTDTQYF
>TRBD1|.|TRBJ2-7|TRBV4-2
TGTGCCAGCAGCCTCACCCCCGGACAGGGCTACGAGCAGTACTTC
CASSLTPGQGYEQYF
>.|.|TRBJ2-7|TRBV6-5
TGTGCCAGCAGTTTGGTTAGCGGCTCCTACGAGCAGTACTTC
CASSLVSGSYEQYF
>.|once|TRBJ2-2|TRBV6-5
TGTGCCAGCAGTAGACAGGACCCGGGTACCGGGGAGCTGTTTTTT
CASSRQDPGTGELFF
>TRBD2|.|TRBJ2-2|TRBV24-1
TGTGCCACCAGTGACCCAACGACTAGCGGGGGAACCGGGGAGCTGTTTTTT
CATSDPTTSGGTGELFF
>TRBD1|.|TRBJ2-3|TRBV9
TGTGCCAGCAGCGTAGGCGGATCCTGGACAGGGGGTAGAGATACGCAGTATTTT
CASSVGGSWTGGRDTQYF
>.|.|TRBJ2-3|TRBV7-9
TGTGCCAGCAGCTTATCGGGTATAGATACGCAGTATTTT
CASSLSGIDTQYF
>.|.|TRBJ1-2|TRBV20-1
TGCAGTGCTAGAGGAGCTCTGCCACGAATCTTC
CSARGALPRIF
>.|.|TRBJ2-1|TRBV7-9
TGTGCCAGCAGCCCATTATCCGAGCTCTCCTATGAGCAGTTCTTC
CASSPLSELSYEQFF
>TRBD1|few|TRBJ2-7|TRBV28
TGTGCCAGCAGTCCGGACAGGGGTCGGGAGCAGTACTTC
CASSPDRGREQYF
>.|once|TRBJ1-4|TRBV27
TGTGCCAGCAGTCCGACGATGGGGGCAACTAATGAAAAACTGTTTTTT
CASSPTMGATNEKLFF
>.|once|TRBJ2-2|TRBV19
TGTGCCAGTAGAACAGGGTCGGTAAACACCGGGGAGCTGTTTTTT
CASRTGSVNTGELFF
>.|.|TRBJ1-5|TRBV19
TGTGCCAGTAGTATAGCGCCAGGTTATGGCAATCAGCCCCAGCATTTT
CASSIAPGYGNQPQHF
>TRBD1|.|TRBJ1-5|TRBV6-5
TGTGCCGCGGCGGGACAGGGAACAAATCAGCCCCAGCATTTT
CAAAGQGTNQPQHF
>.|.|TRBJ1-2|TRBV30
TGTGCCTGGAGTGTACTCTTGGGGACCGAAACTAACTATGGCTACACCTTC
CAWSVLLGTETNYGYTF
>.|.|TRBJ1-6|TRBV2
TGTGCCAGCAGTGTTTCGGGAAATTCACCCCTCCACTTT
CASSVSGNSPLHF
>TRBD1|.|TRBJ2-7|TRBV6-6
TGTGCCAGCAGGCAACTGGGACAGGGGATTGCCTACGAGCAGTACTTC
CASRQLGQGIAYEQYF
>.|.|TRBJ1-2|TRBV29-1
TGCAGCGTTGAGGACGGAAACTATGGCTACACCTTC
CSVEDGNYGYTF
>.|.|TRBJ2-7|TRBV6-1
TGTGCCAGCAGTGAAGCGGCCCTTCGTGGTTTATCCTACGAGCAGTACTTC
CASSEAALRGLSYEQYF
>.|.|TRBJ2-3|TRBV2
TGTGCCAGCAGGAGAGCGGAAGGGGGCACAGATACGCAGTATTTT
CASRRAEGGTDTQYF
>.|once|TRBJ1-6|TRBV10-3
TGTGCCATCAGCCAAGGGACGACGAATTCACCCCTCCACTTT
CAISQGTTNSPLHF
>TRBD2|.|TRBJ2-7|TRBV4-2
TGTGCCAGCAGCCAAGATAGCCTAGCGGGGGAGTTTTACGAGCAGTACTTC
CASSQDSLAGEFYEQYF
>TRBD2|.|TRBJ2-1|TRBV9
TGTGCCAGCAGCGTAGTGTCCGGGGAGGGTTATGAGCAGTTCTTC
CASSVVSGEGYEQFF
>TRBD1|.|TRBJ2-6|TRBV9
TGTGCCAGCAGCGCGCCGGGACAGGGGGACTCTGGGGCCAACGTCCTGACTTTC
CASSAPGQGDSGANVLTF
>.|.|TRBJ2-1|TRBV10-1
TGCGCCAGCAGAAAAGGGGACTCGCCGATGCCCAATGAGCAGTTCTTC
CASRKGDSPMPNEQFF
>.|.|TRBJ1-6|TRBV2
TGTGCCATCCAAAGGACGGGAAGAGCTTCACCCCTCCACTTT
CAIQRTGRASPLHF
>TRBD2|.|TRBJ2-1|TRBV4-2
TGTGCCAGCAGCCCGACTAGCGGGAGTAGAGGCGATGAGCAGTTCTTC
CASSPTSGSRGDEQFF
>.|.|TRBJ1-5|TRBV2
TGTGCCAGCAGTGGGACAATTAGCAATCAGCCCCAGCATTTT
CASSGTISNQPQHF
>TRBD2|once|TRBJ2-1|TRBV9
TGTGCCAGCAGCGTGGTAGCGGGAGGGCCTTCGCATGAGCAGTTCTTC
CASSVVAGGPSHEQFF
>.|once|TRBJ1-2|TRBV9
TGTGCCAGCAGCCTGATTGGCGGTAACTATGGCTACACCTTC
CASSLIGGNYGYTF
>.|few|TRBJ2-6|TRBV18
TGTGCCAGCTCAACAGGGACTGGGGCCAACGTCCTGACTTTC
CASSTGTGANVLTF